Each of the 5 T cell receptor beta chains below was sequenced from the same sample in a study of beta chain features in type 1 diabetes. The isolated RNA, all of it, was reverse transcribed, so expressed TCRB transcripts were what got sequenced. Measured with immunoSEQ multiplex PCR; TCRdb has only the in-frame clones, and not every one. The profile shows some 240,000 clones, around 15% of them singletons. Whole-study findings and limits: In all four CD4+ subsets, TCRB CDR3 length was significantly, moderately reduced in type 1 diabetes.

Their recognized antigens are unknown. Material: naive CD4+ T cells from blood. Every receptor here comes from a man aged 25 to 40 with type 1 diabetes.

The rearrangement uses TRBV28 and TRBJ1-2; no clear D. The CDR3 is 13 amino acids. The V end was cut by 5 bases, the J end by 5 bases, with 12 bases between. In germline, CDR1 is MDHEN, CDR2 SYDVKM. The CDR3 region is CASSNTVSYGYTF. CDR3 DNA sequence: TGTGCCAGCAGTAATACCGTGTCTTATGGCTACACCTTC.

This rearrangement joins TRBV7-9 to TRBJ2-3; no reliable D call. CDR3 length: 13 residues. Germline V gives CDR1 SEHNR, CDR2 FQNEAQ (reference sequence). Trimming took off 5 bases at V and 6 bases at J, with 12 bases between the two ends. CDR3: CASSLSMGDTQYF. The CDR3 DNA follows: TGTGCCAGCAGCCTTTCGATGGGCGATACGCAGTATTTT. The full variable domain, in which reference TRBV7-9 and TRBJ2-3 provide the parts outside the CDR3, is DTGVSQNPRHKITKRGQNVTFRCDPISEHNRLYWYRQTLGQGPEFLTYFQNEAQLEKSRLLSDRFSAERPKGSFSTLEIQRTEQGDSAMYLCASSLSMGDTQYFGPGTRLTVL.

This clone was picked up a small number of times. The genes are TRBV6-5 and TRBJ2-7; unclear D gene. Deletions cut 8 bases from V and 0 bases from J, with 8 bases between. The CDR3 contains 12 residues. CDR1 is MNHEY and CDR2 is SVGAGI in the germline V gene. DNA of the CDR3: TGTGCCAGCCGAGAGTCCTCCTACGAGCAGTACTTC. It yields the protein CASRESSYEQYF.

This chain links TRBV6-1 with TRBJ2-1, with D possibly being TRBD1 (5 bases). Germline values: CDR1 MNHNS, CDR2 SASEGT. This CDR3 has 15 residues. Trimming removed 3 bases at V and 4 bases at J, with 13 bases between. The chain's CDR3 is CASSEGRLGYNEQFF. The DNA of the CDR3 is TGTGCCAGCAGTGAGGGGCGCCTGGGGTACAATGAGCAGTTCTTC.

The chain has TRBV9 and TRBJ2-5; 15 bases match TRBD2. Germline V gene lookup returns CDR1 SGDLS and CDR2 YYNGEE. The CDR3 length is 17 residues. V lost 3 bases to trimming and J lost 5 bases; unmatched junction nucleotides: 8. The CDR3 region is CASSGGLAGGGGETQYF. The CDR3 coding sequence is TGTGCCAGCAGCGGCGGACTAGCGGGAGGGGGCGGTGAGACCCAGTACTTC.